The T cell receptor (beta chain) described here comes from a study of blood T cell repertoires in COVID-19. Across the study: Whether acute or convalescent, the COVID-19 samples came from the United States, Italy and Spain. T cells, B-cell-depleted T cells, or PBMCs supplied cDNA or gDNA.

In this sample, this clone turned up a few times. Clones were read by immunoSEQ multiplex PCR, and TCRdb kept only the in-frame ones, dropping some. The sample has roughly 170,000 clones, 79% seen once. This CDR3 is 15 amino acids long. V lost 0 bases and J lost 9, with 12 bases in between. Looked up from germline, CDR1 is MRHNA and CDR2 is SNTAGT. Sequencing was done on a sample of peripheral blood. The chain recombines TRBV6-4 with TRBJ1-6; no clear D gene. The receptor was isolated from a woman aged 60-70 years with COVID-19, enrolled during active disease. The DNA for the CDR3 is TGTGCCAGCAGTGACTCTGCAGGCTTCGTTTCACCCCTCCACTTT. Protein product: CASSDSAGFVSPLHF.